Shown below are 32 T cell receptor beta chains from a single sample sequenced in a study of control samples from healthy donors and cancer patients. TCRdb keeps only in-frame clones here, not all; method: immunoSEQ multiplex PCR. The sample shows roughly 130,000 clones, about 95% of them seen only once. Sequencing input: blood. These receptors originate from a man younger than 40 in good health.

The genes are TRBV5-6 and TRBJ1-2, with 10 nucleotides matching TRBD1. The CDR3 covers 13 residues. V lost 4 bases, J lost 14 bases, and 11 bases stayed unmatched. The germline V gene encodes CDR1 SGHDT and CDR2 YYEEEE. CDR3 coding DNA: TGTGCCAGCAGCGAACCGGGACAGGGGATTATTACCTTC. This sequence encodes CASSEPGQGIITF.

Here the CDR3 reads CSVVGSGTEAFF. CDR3 DNA sequence: TGCAGCGTTGTGGGATCGGGCACTGAAGCTTTCTTT. This chain links TRBV29-1 with TRBJ1-1; D is ambiguous. CDR1 and CDR2 from the germline V gene are SQVTM and ANQGSEA. Trimming took off 4 bases at V and 4 bases at J, with 10 bases between the two ends. CDR3 length: 12 amino acids.

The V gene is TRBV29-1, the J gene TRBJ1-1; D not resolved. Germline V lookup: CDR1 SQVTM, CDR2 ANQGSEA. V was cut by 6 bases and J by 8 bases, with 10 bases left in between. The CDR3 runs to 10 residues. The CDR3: CSVWGSEAFF. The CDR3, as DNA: TGCAGCGTGTGGGGATCCGAAGCTTTCTTT. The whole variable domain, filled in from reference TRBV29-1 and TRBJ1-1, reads SAVISQKPSRDICQRGTSLTIQCQVDSQVTMMFWYRQQPGQSLTLIATANQGSEATYESGFVIDKFPISRPNLTFSTLTVSNMSPEDSSIYLCSVWGSEAFFGQGTRLTVV.

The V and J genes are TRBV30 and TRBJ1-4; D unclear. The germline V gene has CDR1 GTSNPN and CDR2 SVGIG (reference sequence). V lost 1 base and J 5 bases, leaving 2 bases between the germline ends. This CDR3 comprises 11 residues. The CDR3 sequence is CAWSGNEKLFF. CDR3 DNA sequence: TGTGCCTGGAGTGGGAATGAAAAACTGTTTTTT.

CDR3 bases: TGTGCCAGCAGAACCGGGACTTACTACGAGCAGTACTTC. Amino acids: CASRTGTYYEQYF. The chain couples TRBV7-2 to TRBJ2-7, with D possibly matching TRBD2 (6 bases). The CDR3 extends over 13 amino acids. The V gene's germline CDR1 is SGHTA and CDR2 FQGNSA. V was trimmed by 6 bases and J by 3 bases, leaving 12 bases between them.

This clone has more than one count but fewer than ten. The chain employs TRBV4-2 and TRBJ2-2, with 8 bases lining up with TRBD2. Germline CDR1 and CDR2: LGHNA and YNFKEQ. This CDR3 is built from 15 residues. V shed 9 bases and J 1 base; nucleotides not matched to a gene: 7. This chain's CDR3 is CASSSTSENTGELFF. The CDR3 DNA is TGTGCCAGTTCCTCGACTAGCGAGAACACCGGGGAGCTGTTTTTT.

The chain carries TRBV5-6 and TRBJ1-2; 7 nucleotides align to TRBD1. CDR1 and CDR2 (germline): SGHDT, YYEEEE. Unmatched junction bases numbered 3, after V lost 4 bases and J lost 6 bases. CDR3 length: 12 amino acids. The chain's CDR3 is CASSGDSDGYTF. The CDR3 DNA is TGTGCCAGCAGCGGGGACAGCGATGGCTACACCTTC.

CDR3 protein: CASSPSGGYEQYF. Here the CDR3 DNA reads TGTGCCAGCAGTCCTAGCGGGGGATACGAGCAGTACTTC. The chain has TRBV27 and TRBJ2-7; 10 bases agree with TRBD2. Trimming cost V 5 bases and J 4 bases; bases outside gene matches: 2. Germline V lookup: CDR1 MNHEY, CDR2 SMNVEV (reference sequence). This CDR3 comprises 13 residues.

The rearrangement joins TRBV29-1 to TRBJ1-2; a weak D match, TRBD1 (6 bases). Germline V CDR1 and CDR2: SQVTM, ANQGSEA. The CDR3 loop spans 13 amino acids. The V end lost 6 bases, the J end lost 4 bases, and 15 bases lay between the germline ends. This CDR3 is CSVPEDSFYGYTF. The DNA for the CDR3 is TGCAGCGTCCCGGAGGACAGTTTCTATGGCTACACCTTC.

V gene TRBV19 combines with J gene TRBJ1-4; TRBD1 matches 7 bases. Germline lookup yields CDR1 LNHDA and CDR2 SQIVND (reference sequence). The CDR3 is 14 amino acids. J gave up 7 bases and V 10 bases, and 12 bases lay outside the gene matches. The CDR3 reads CATLPAGGGEKLFF. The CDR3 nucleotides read TGTGCCACCCTTCCGGCAGGGGGAGGTGAAAAACTGTTTTTT.

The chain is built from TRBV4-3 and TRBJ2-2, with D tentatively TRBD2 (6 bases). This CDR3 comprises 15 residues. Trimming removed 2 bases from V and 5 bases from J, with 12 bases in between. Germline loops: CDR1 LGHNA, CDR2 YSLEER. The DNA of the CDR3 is TGCGCCAGCAGCCAATTCAGGGAGGTTACCGGGGAGCTGTTTTTT. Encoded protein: CASSQFREVTGELFF.

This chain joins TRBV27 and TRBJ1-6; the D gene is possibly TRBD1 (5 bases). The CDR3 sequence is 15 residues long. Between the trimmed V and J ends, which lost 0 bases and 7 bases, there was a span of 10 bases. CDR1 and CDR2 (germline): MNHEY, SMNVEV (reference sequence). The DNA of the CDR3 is TGTGCCAGCAGTTTATCGGGACGTCCGAATTCACCCCTCCACTTT. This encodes CASSLSGRPNSPLHF.

Here the CDR3 DNA reads TGTGCCAGCCGGAGTGTTCGCTCCTACGAGCAGTACTTC. Its translation is CASRSVRSYEQYF. The J gene is TRBJ2-7, the V gene TRBV2; D unclear. Trimming pared 8 bases from V and 0 bases from J, leaving 11 bases between. The germline V gene encodes CDR1 SNHLY and CDR2 FYNNEI. The CDR3 consists of 13 residues.

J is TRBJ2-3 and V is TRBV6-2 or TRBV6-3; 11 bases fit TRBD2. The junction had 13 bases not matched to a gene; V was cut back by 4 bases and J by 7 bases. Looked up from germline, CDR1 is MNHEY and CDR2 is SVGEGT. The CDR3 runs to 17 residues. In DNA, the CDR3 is TGTGCCAGCAGTTTTCCTCATAGCGGGGGGGCCAGGAATACGCAGTATTTT. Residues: CASSFPHSGGARNTQYF.

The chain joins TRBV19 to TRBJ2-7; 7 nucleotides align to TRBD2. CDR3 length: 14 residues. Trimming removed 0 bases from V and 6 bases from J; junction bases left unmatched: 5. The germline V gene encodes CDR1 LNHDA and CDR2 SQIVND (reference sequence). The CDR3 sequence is CASSIDRPGGEQYF. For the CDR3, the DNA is TGTGCCAGTAGTATAGATCGGCCGGGGGGCGAGCAGTACTTC.

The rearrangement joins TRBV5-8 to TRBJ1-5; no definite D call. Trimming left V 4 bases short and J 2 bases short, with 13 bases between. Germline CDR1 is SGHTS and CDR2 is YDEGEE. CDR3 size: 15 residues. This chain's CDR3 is CASSPRLVGNQPQHF. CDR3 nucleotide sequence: TGTGCCAGCAGCCCCCGCCTAGTGGGCAATCAGCCCCAGCATTTT.

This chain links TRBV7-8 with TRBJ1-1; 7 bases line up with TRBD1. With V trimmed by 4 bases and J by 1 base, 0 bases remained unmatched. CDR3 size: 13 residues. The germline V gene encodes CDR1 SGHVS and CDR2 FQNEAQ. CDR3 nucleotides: TGTGCCAGCAGCTGGGACAGGAACACTGAAGCTTTCTTT. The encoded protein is CASSWDRNTEAFF.

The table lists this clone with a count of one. The DNA of the CDR3 is TGTGCCAGCAGCCAAGTATCAGTCCCTACCTACAATGAGCAGTTCTTC. This sequence encodes CASSQVSVPTYNEQFF. The V and J genes are TRBV3-1 (or the pseudogene TRBV3-2) and TRBJ2-1; D gene uncertain. Germline V gene lookup returns CDR1 LGHDT and CDR2 YNNKEL (reference sequence). The CDR3 runs to 16 residues. V lost 1 base, J lost 2 bases, and 12 bases lay in between.

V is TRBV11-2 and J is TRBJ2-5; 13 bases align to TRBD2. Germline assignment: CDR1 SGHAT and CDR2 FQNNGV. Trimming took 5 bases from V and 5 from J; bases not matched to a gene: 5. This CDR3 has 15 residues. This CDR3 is CASSELAGGRETQYF. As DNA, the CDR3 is TGTGCCAGCAGCGAACTAGCGGGGGGGAGGGAGACCCAGTACTTC.

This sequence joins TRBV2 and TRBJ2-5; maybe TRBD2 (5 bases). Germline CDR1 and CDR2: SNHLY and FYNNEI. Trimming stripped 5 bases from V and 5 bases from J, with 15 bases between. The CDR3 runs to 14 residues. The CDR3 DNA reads TGTGCCAGCAGTTCTGGGTCCATAGCGGAGACCCAGTACTTC. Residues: CASSSGSIAETQYF.

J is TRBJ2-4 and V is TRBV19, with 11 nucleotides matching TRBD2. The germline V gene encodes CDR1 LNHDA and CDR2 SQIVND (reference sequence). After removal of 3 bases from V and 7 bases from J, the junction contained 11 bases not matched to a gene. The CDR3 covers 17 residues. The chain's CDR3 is CASSIYSGGALPNIQYF. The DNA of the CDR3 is TGTGCCAGTAGTATTTATAGCGGGGGGGCCCTTCCTAACATTCAGTACTTC.

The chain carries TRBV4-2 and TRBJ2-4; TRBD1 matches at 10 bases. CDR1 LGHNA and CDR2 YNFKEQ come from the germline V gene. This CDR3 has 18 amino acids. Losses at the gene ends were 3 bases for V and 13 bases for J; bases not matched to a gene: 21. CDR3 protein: CASSHALSGDRGDKFQYF. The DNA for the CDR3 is TGTGCCAGCAGCCACGCGCTCTCCGGGGACAGGGGCGATAAATTCCAGTACTTC.

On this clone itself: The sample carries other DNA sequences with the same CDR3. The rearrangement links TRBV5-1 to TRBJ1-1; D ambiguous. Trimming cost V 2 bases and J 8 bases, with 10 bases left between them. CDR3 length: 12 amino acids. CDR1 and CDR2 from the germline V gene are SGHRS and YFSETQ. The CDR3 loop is CASSFKGGEAFF. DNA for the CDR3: TGCGCCAGCAGCTTCAAGGGAGGGGAAGCTTTCTTT.

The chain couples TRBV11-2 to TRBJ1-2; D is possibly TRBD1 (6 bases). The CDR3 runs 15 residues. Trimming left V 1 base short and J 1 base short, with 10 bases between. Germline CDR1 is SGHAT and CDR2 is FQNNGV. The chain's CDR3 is CASSLAGGSNYGYTF. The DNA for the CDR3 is TGTGCCAGCAGCTTAGCTGGGGGCAGTAACTATGGCTACACCTTC.

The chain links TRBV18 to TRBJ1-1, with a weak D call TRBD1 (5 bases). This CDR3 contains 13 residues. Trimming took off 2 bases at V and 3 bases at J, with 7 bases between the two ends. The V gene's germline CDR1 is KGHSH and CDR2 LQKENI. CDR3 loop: CASSPEGYTEAFF. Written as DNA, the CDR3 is TGTGCCAGCTCACCAGAGGGGTACACTGAAGCTTTCTTT.

CDR3: CASSYGRVRYEQYF. The CDR3 bases are TGTGCCAGCAGTTACGGCAGGGTCCGCTACGAGCAGTACTTC. The chain is built from TRBV6-5 and TRBJ2-7; possibly TRBD1 for D (5 bases). The CDR3 covers 14 residues. Per germline, CDR1 MNHEY and CDR2 SVGAGI. Trimming stripped 2 bases from V and 3 bases from J, with 11 bases between.

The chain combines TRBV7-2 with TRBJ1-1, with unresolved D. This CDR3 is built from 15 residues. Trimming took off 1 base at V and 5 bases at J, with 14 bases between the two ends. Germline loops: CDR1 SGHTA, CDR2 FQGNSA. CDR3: CASSLGSVAATEAFF. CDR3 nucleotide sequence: TGTGCCAGCAGCTTAGGGTCCGTCGCAGCAACTGAAGCTTTCTTT.

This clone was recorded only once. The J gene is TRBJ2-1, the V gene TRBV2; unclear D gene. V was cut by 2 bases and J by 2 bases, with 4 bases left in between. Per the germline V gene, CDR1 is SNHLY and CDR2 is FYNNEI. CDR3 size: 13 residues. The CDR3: CASSETAYNEQFF. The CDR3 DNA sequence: TGTGCCAGCAGTGAAACGGCCTACAATGAGCAGTTCTTC.

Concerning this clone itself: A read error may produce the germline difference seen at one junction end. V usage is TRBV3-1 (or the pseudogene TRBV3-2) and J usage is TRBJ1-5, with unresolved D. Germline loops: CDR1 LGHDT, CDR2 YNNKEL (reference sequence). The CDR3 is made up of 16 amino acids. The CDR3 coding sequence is TGTGCCAGCAGTCAAGATTGGGGTAATAGCAATCAGCCCCAGCATTTT. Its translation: CASSQDWGNSNQPQHF.

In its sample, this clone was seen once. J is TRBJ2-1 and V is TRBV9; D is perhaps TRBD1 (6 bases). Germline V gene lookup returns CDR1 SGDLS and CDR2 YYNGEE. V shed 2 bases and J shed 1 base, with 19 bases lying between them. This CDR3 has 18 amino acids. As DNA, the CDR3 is TGTGCCAGCAGCGTGGCTCCCGGACAGACTGGTTCCTACAATGAGCAGTTCTTC. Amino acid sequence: CASSVAPGQTGSYNEQFF.

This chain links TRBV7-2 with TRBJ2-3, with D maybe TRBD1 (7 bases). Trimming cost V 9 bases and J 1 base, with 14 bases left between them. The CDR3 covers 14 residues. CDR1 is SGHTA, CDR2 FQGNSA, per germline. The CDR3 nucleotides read TGTGCCAGTACCAGGAGGGGGCGCACAGATACGCAGTATTTT. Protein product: CASTRRGRTDTQYF.

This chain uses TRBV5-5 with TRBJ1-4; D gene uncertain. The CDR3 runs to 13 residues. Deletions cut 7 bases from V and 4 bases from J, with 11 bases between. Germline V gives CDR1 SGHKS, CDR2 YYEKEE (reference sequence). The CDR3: CASSHLLNEKLFF. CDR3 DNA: TGTGCCAGCTCCCACTTGCTTAATGAAAAACTGTTTTTT.